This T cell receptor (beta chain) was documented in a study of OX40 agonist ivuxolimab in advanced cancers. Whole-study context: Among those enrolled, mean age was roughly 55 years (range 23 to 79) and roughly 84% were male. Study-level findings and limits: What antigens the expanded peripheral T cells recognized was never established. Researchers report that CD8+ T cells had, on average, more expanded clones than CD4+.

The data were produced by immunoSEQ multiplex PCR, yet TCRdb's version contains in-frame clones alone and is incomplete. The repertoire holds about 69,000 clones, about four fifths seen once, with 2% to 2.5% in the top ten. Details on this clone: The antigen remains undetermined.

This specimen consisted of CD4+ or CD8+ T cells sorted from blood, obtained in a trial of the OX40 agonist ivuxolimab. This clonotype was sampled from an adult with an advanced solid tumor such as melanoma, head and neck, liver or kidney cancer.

The CDR3 region has the DNA TGTGCCACCAGCAGGAACGGGGGGGCCGGGGAGCTGTTTTTT. Protein product: CATSRNGGAGELFF. V and J are TRBV15 and TRBJ2-2, with TRBD2 matching 8 bases. Germline assignment: CDR1 LNHNV and CDR2 YYDKDF (reference sequence). The CDR3 covers 14 residues. The V segment lost 3 bases and the J segment 6 bases; nucleotides outside the gene matches: 3.